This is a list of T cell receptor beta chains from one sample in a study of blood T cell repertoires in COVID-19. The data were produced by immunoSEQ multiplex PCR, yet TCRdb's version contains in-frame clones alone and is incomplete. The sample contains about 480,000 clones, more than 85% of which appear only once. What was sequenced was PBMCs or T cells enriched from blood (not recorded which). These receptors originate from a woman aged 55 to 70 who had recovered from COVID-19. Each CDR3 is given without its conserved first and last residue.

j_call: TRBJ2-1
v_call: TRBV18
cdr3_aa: ASSPTGQLGEQF

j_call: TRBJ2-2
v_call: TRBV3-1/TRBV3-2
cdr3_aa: ASSQPTGGSRDTGELF

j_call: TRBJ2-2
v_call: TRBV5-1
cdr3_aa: ASSFAGQGTGELF

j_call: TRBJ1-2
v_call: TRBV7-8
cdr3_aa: ASSLAWTKPLGYT

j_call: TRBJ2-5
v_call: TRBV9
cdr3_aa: ASSFSTGGETQY

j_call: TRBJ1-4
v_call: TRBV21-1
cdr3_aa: ARTRDREEKLF

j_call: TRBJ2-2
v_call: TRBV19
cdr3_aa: ASSAPHGTLDGELF

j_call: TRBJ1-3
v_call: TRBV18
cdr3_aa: ASSQDRVSGNTIY

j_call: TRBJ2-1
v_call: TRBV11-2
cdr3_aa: ASSQRPGGFDEQF

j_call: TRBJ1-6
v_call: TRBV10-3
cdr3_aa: AISEEGGSPLH

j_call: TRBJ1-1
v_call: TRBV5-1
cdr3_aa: ASSLGLSAEAF

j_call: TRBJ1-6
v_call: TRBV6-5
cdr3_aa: ASRSGINNSPLH

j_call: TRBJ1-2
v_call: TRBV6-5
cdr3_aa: AIKSTGTNYGYT

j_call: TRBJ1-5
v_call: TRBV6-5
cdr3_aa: ASRQGHNNQPQH

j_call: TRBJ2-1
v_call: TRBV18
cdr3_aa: ASSPQSGDNEQF

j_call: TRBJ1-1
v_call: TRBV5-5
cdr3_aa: ASSLMAMNTEAF

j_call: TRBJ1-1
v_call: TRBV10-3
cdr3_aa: AISLRQGRGAEAF

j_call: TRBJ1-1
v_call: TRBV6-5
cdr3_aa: ASSSGHANTEAF

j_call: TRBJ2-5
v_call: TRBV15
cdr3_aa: ATSGGHPQETQY

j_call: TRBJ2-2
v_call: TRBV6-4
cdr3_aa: ASSKGQTNTGELF

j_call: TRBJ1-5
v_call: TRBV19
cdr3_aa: ASNMGVTRPQH

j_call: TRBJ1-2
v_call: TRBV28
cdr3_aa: ASSAPQGRNGYT

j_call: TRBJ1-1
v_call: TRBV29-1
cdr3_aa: SVGLTAWNTEAF

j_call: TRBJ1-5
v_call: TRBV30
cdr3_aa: AWSRSVFNQPQH

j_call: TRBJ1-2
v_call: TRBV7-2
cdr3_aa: ASSLGRTGHGYT

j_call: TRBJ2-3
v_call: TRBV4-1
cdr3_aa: ASSLGLAGGTDTQY

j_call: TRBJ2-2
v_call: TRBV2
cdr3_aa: ASRRGTGANTGELF

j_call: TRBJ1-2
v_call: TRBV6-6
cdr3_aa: ASGGSYGYT